A selection of T cell receptor beta chains follows, all from one sample in a study of shared clonotypes between healthy human individuals. This table comes from immunoSEQ multiplex PCR, and its TCRdb copy is limited to in-frame clones, with some not included. Among more than 2 million clones listed, approximately 94% were seen once. What was sequenced was naive CD8+ T cells sorted from blood. The receptors stem from a young man in good health. CDR3s include the opening cysteine and the closing phenylalanine or tryptophan. The D gene is left open where the match is weak. The listing skips clone size in some rows; elsewhere it reads once, few, many or a size class.

clone_size d_call j_call v_call cdr3_nt cdr3_aa
NA NA TRBJ1-3 TRBV2 TGTGCCAGCAGTCGACTGGGATCTGGAAACACCATATATTTT CASSRLGSGNTIYF
NA NA TRBJ1-2 TRBV29-1 TGCAGCGGCATCGAGGACCTGGGAATCTACACCTTC CSGIEDLGIYTF
once NA TRBJ2-1 TRBV19 TGTGCCAGTATAGGCTCGGGTGGGTCCTACAATGAGCAGTTCTTC CASIGSGGSYNEQFF
NA TRBD1 TRBJ1-2 TRBV27 TGTGCCAGCAGCGAAGGGACAGGGTTCAACTATGGCTACACCTTC CASSEGTGFNYGYTF
NA TRBD1 TRBJ1-2 TRBV4-3 TGCGCCAGCAGCCAAGATTTTCCCGGGACAGACTATGGCTACACCTTC CASSQDFPGTDYGYTF
NA TRBD2 TRBJ2-5 TRBV14 TGTGCCAGCAGCCAAGATCAGATACTAGCGGGGCGAGAGACCCAGTACTTC CASSQDQILAGRETQYF
NA TRBD2 TRBJ2-1 TRBV11-2 TGTGCCAGCAGCTTAGGACTAGCGGGAGTGGGTGAGCAGTTCTTC CASSLGLAGVGEQFF
NA TRBD1 TRBJ1-1 TRBV27 TGTGCCAGCAGCCAGACAGGGCCCACTGAAGCTTTCTTT CASSQTGPTEAFF
NA NA TRBJ1-6 TRBV11-2 TGTGCCAGCACAAAGGACTACTCCTATAATTCACCCCTCCACTTT CASTKDYSYNSPLHF
few NA TRBJ2-3 TRBV11-2 TGTGCCAGCAGCTTAGGAGATACGCAGTATTTT CASSLGDTQYF
NA NA TRBJ2-7 TRBV19 TGTGCCAGTAGTACAGACAGCGTCGGCATCTACGAGCAGTACTTC CASSTDSVGIYEQYF
NA NA TRBJ2-2 TRBV9 TGTGCCAGCAGCTCACGGGACCGGAACACCGGGGAGCTGTTTTTT CASSSRDRNTGELFF
NA NA TRBJ2-1 TRBV6-1 TGTGCCAGCAGTGATCTAGCGACGGGAAATGAGCAGTTCTTC CASSDLATGNEQFF
NA NA TRBJ2-1 TRBV7-9 TGTGCCAGCAGCAAGCCCGGGACATACTACAATGAGCAGTTCTTC CASSKPGTYYNEQFF
NA NA TRBJ2-7 TRBV29-1 TGCAGCGTCCTCCGGCGCAACGAGCAGTACTTC CSVLRRNEQYF
NA TRBD1 TRBJ1-2 TRBV9 TGTGCCAGCAGCGGACAGGGTCATGACTACACCTTC CASSGQGHDYTF
NA NA TRBJ1-6 TRBV2 TGTGCCAGCAGTGGAGAGAGCTCCTATAATTCACCCCTCCACTTT CASSGESSYNSPLHF
NA TRBD1 TRBJ2-7 TRBV27 TGTGCCAGCAGCCAGGGGGCGCGGGGATACGAGCAGTACTTC CASSQGARGYEQYF
NA TRBD1 TRBJ2-5 TRBV4-1 TGCGCCAGCAGCCAAGAAGACAGGGGGGAGACCCAGTACTTC CASSQEDRGETQYF
NA NA TRBJ2-3 TRBV7-8 TGTGCCAGCAGCCCCAACAGAGCAGTTTGGCAGTATTTT CASSPNRAVWQYF
NA NA TRBJ1-2 TRBV29-1 TGCAGCGTTGTGAGGACGGGGTTGGGCGGCTCTAACTATGGCTACACCTTC CSVVRTGLGGSNYGYTF
NA NA TRBJ2-3 TRBV7-8 TGTGCCAGCAGCTTAGAGTCCCGGACAGGCACAGATACGCAGTATTTT CASSLESRTGTDTQYF
NA NA TRBJ2-7 TRBV21-1 TGTGCCAGCAGCAGCGGACAGGGGACACACTACGAGCAGTACTTC CASSSGQGTHYEQYF
NA NA TRBJ1-1 TRBV11-2 TGTGCCAGCAGCTTTGGCATTAACACTGAAGCTTTCTTT CASSFGINTEAFF
NA NA TRBJ1-1 TRBV5-1 TGCGCCAGCAGCGAGCCGACCTCCTCGAACACTGAAGCTTTCTTT CASSEPTSSNTEAFF
NA TRBD1 TRBJ1-2 TRBV28 TGTGCCAGCAGCTTCAGGGGGGAGGGCTTCTATGGCTACACCTTC CASSFRGEGFYGYTF
NA NA TRBJ2-7 TRBV7-6 TGTGCCAGCAGCTTAGCTGGGCACCCCGAGCAGTACTTC CASSLAGHPEQYF
NA NA TRBJ1-1 TRBV7-6 TGTGCCAGCAGCTTAGGCGGGGAGGGATTGGACACTGAAGCTTTCTTT CASSLGGEGLDTEAFF
NA TRBD1 TRBJ1-1 TRBV6-6 TGTGCCAGCAGTGGAGACAGGGGGCTCGATGAAGCTTTCTTT CASSGDRGLDEAFF
NA TRBD1 TRBJ2-7 TRBV27 TGTGCCAGCAGTTACAGGGGACAGGGCTACGAGCAGTACTTC CASSYRGQGYEQYF
NA NA TRBJ2-1 TRBV5-1 TGCGCCAGCAGCTTGGCCTGGACTCAACCTGACAATGAGCAGTTCTTC CASSLAWTQPDNEQFF
NA NA TRBJ2-2 TRBV15 TGTGCCACCAGCTGGAGAGAATCCAACACCGGGGAGCTGTTTTTT CATSWRESNTGELFF